Listed below are T cell receptor beta chains from one sample, sequenced in a study of CD8+CD57+ T cells in acquired aplastic anemia. TCRdb processed the reads anew with MiXCR; each CDR3 protein has one entry. The data contain just over 200,000 distinct CDR3 sequences, roughly two thirds of them singletons. Sample: sorted CD4+, CD8+, or CD8+CD57+ T cells (not recorded which) from PBMCs. Receptors were obtained from a human donor with aplastic anemia. The CDR3 runs from the conserved cysteine through the conserved F or W. Each record gives: clone size, D gene, CDR3 length, J gene, V gene, CDR3 protein, CDR3 DNA. The D gene is left open where the match is weak. A row's size may be missing; if present it is once, few, many or a size class.

>few|TRBD1|13|TRBJ1-2|TRBV20-1
CSAGDRDNYGYTF
TGCAGTGCTGGGGACAGGGATAACTATGGCTACACCTTC
>.|.|13|TRBJ2-3|TRBV24-1
CATGVTGTDTQYF
TGTGCCACCGGCGTTACAGGCACAGATACGCAGTATTTT
>.|.|15|TRBJ2-3|TRBV11-1
CASSFATGGTDTQYF
TGTGCCAGCAGCTTTGCGACGGGCGGCACAGATACGCAGTATTTT
>.|.|15|TRBJ2-7|TRBV29-1
CSVEAVGETSYEQYF
TGCAGCGTCGAAGCAGTAGGGGAGACGTCCTACGAGCAGTACTTC
>many|.|16|TRBJ2-3|TRBV5-1
CASSGENSPSTDTQYF
TGCGCCAGCAGCGGGGAAAATTCACCTAGCACAGATACGCAGTATTTT
>many|.|14|TRBJ2-7|TRBV9
CASSVAVGAYEQYF
TGTGCCAGCAGCGTAGCTGTGGGGGCCTACGAGCAGTACTTC
>.|.|14|TRBJ1-5|TRBV2
CASRSQTSNQPQHF
TGTGCCAGCAGGAGCCAGACTAGCAATCAGCCCCAGCATTTT
>.|TRBD2|19|TRBJ2-5|TRBV7-8
CASSRLLQQTSGASETQYF
TGCGCCAGCAGCCGACTCCTCCAGCAGACTAGCGGGGCGTCAGAGACCCAGTACTTC
>once|.|14|TRBJ2-5|TRBV2
CASSLEGNQETQYF
TGTGCCAGCAGCTTAGAGGGCAACCAAGAGACCCAGTACTTC
>.|.|16|TRBJ2-7|TRBV7-8
CASSPIGNSFSYEQYF
TGTGCCAGCAGCCCCATCGGGAATAGCTTCTCCTACGAGCAGTACTTC
>.|.|15|TRBJ1-2|TRBV29-1
CSDRRTGTLGYGYTF
TGCAGCGATCGACGAACAGGGACCTTGGGGTATGGCTACACCTTC
>few|.|11|TRBJ2-3|TRBV20-1
CSARDRDTQYF
TGCAGTGCTAGAGATCGAGATACGCAGTATTTT
>many|TRBD1|15|TRBJ1-5|TRBV7-2
CASSLEKTGIQPQHF
TGTGCCAGCAGCTTAGAAAAGACAGGGATTCAGCCCCAGCATTTT
>.|.|14|TRBJ1-4|TRBV2
CASSFRAADGKLFF
TGTGCCAGCAGCTTCCGGGCCGCAGATGGAAAACTGTTTTTT
>.|TRBD1|15|TRBJ1-1|TRBV10-3
CAISERDRADTEAFF
TGTGCCATCAGTGAGAGGGACAGAGCGGACACTGAAGCTTTCTTT
>few|.|12|TRBJ2-2|TRBV6-1
CASRNVNGELFF
TGTGCCAGTCGCAACGTTAACGGGGAGCTGTTTTTT
>.|.|12|TRBJ1-2|TRBV24-1
CATSDFGYGYTF
TGTGCCACCAGTGATTTCGGTTATGGCTACACCTTC
>.|.|16|TRBJ2-6|TRBV9
CASSVGGRPGANVLTF
TGTGCCAGCAGCGTAGGGGGGAGACCTGGGGCCAACGTCCTGACTTTC
>.|TRBD1|13|TRBJ1-6|TRBV20-1
CSVKGQNNSPLHF
TGCAGTGTTAAGGGACAGAATAATTCACCCCTCCACTTT
>.|TRBD1|16|TRBJ1-6|TRBV10-3
CAISDPQGALDSPLHF
TGTGCCATCAGTGACCCACAGGGGGCATTAGATTCACCCCTCCACTTT
>many|TRBD2|18|TRBJ2-1|TRBV9
CASSVGEGAGGLYNEQFF
TGTGCCAGCAGCGTAGGGGAGGGAGCGGGGGGGCTTTATAATGAGCAGTTCTTC
>.|.|13|TRBJ2-3|TRBV9
CASSVVEGNTQYF
TGTGCCAGCAGCGTAGTCGAAGGGAATACGCAGTATTTT
>.|.|15|TRBJ1-2|TRBV9
CASSVALAEGYGYTF
TGTGCCAGCAGCGTAGCTTTGGCAGAGGGGTATGGCTACACCTTC
>.|.|16|TRBJ2-7|TRBV15
CATSRVQGAPPYEQYF
TGTGCCACCAGCAGGGTTCAAGGGGCTCCCCCCTACGAGCAGTACTTC
>.|.|15|TRBJ2-3|TRBV5-1
CASSLQPGPTDTQYF
TGCGCCAGCAGCTTGCAACCGGGGCCTACAGATACGCAGTATTTT
>few|.|12|TRBJ2-3|TRBV19
CASRRDGFTQYF
TGTGCCAGTAGAAGGGACGGCTTTACGCAGTATTTT
>few|.|13|TRBJ2-1|TRBV10-3
CAISEPSGSRQFF
TGTGCCATCAGTGAGCCGTCGGGGTCAAGGCAGTTCTTC
>.|TRBD1|14|TRBJ1-2|TRBV2
CASSFVGQGRGYTF
TGTGCCAGCAGTTTTGTGGGACAGGGTCGAGGCTACACCTTC